A selection of T cell receptor beta chains follows, all from one sample in a study of T cells in Graves' hyperthyroidism and ophthalmopathy. TCRdb fed the multiplex PCR reads into MiXCR, producing one record per CDR3 protein. The sample comprises 530,000 or so distinct CDR3 sequences, 46% of which are singletons, and around 8% rests with the top ten. Sequencing was carried out using peripheral blood or thyroid tissue (not recorded which). Receptors were obtained from a woman younger than 30 with Graves' hyperthyroidism. The CDR3 runs from the conserved cysteine through the conserved F or W. The D gene is left open where the match is weak. Size tells how often a clone was seen (once, few, many) or the class of an expanded clone, and some rows leave it out.

len,j_gene,abundance,v_gene,d_gene,CDR3aa,CDR3nt
11,TRBJ2-3,.,TRBV29-1,TRBD2,CSWRGTDTQYF,TGCAGCTGGCGGGGGACAGATACGCAGTATTTT
13,TRBJ1-1,few,TRBV18,.,CASSPFDLAGTFF,TGTGCCAGCTCACCTTTTGACCTAGCGGGAACTTTCTTT
17,TRBJ1-4,.,TRBV7-9,.,CASLGFRGGGAREKLFF,TGTGCCTCCCTAGGTTTCCGCGGCGGGGGGGCACGAGAAAAACTGTTTTTT
15,TRBJ1-2,once,TRBV4-1,.,CASSPGREANYGYTF,TGCGCCAGCAGCCCGGGCAGGGAGGCTAACTATGGCTACACCTTC
18,TRBJ2-7,many,TRBV7-2,.,CASSSRLGGRASSYEQYF,TGTGCCAGCAGCTCCCGCCTCGGGGGGCGGGCTAGCTCCTACGAGCAGTACTTC
14,TRBJ2-5,many,TRBV20-1,TRBD2,CSAQPGTSEETQYF,TGCAGTGCCCAACCCGGGACTAGCGAAGAGACCCAGTACTTC
17,TRBJ2-6,many,TRBV7-9,TRBD1,CASSSGTGGTGANVLTF,TGTGCCAGCAGCTCCGGGACAGGGGGCACTGGGGCCAACGTCCTGACTTTC
12,TRBJ2-7,once,TRBV7-7,TRBD2,CASSSLAMEQYF,TGTGCCAGCAGCTCACTAGCGATGGAGCAGTACTTC
11,TRBJ2-7,many,TRBV2,.,CAATRGYEQYF,TGTGCCGCAACGAGGGGCTACGAGCAGTACTTC
16,TRBJ1-4,many,TRBV19,TRBD1,CASSIDRGPTNEKLFF,TGTGCCAGTAGTATTGACAGGGGCCCAACTAATGAAAAACTGTTTTTT
11,TRBJ2-7,many,TRBV20-1,.,CSARGWYEQYF,TGCAGTGCTAGGGGATGGTACGAGCAGTACTTC
14,TRBJ1-5,few,TRBV27,.,CASRGVGGFQPQHF,TGTGCCAGCAGGGGGGTGGGGGGGTTCCAGCCCCAGCATTTT
15,TRBJ2-5,.,TRBV20-1,TRBD2,CSARDLGGSQETQYF,TGCAGTGCTAGAGATCTTGGCGGGAGTCAAGAGACCCAGTACTTC
16,TRBJ2-1,.,TRBV24-1,TRBD2,CATSDPASGSSNEQFF,TGTGCCACCAGTGACCCCGCTAGCGGGAGCTCCAATGAGCAGTTCTTC
16,TRBJ2-5,.,TRBV12-3/TRBV12-4,TRBD1,CASSEPGTGLLKTQYF,TGTGCCAGCAGTGAACCGGGGACAGGGTTGTTGAAGACCCAGTACTTC
14,TRBJ2-7,many,TRBV10-2,.,CASSDREGRNEQYF,TGCGCCAGCAGTGATAGAGAAGGACGCAACGAGCAGTACTTC